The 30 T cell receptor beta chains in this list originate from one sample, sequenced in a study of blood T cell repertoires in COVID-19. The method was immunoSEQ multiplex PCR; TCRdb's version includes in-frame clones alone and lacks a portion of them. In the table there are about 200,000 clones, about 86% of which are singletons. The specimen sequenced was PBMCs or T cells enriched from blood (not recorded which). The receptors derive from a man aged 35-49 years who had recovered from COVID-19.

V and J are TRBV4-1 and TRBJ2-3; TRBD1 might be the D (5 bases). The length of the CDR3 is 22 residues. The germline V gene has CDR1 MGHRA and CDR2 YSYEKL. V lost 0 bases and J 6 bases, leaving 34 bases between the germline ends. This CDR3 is CASSQDPKYQEIMTEGRDTQYF. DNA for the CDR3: TGCGCCAGCAGCCAAGACCCTAAATACCAAGAGATTATGACAGAAGGTAGGGATACGCAGTATTTT.

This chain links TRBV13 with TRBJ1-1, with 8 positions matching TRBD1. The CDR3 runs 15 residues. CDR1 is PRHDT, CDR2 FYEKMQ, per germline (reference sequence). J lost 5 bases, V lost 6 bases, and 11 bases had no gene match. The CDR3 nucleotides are TGTGCCAGCAGTGGAAGAGACAGGGGTGGGACTGAAGCTTTCTTT. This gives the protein CASSGRDRGGTEAFF.

This chain's CDR3 is CASSTTGLEEAFF. Written as DNA, the CDR3 is TGTGCCAGCAGTACAACGGGACTCGAGGAAGCTTTCTTT. V and J are TRBV4-2 and TRBJ1-1; tentative D call: TRBD1 (5 bases). Per the germline V gene, CDR1 is LGHNA and CDR2 is YNFKEQ. CDR3 length: 13 residues. V lost 6 bases to trimming and J lost 8 bases, with 16 bases between them.

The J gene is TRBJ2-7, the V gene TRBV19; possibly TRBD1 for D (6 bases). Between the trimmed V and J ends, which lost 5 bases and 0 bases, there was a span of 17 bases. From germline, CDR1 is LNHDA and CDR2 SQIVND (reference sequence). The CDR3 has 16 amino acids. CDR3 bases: TGTGCCAGTAGTCCGCCTCAGGGGTCCCCCTCCTACGAGCAGTACTTC. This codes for CASSPPQGSPSYEQYF.

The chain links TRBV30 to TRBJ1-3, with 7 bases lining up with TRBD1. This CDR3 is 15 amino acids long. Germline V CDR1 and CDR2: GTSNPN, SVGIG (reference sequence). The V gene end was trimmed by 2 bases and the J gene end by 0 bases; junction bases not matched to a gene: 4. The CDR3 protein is CAWSRGQLSGNTIYF. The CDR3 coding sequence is TGTGCCTGGAGTAGGGGACAGCTCTCTGGAAACACCATATATTTT.

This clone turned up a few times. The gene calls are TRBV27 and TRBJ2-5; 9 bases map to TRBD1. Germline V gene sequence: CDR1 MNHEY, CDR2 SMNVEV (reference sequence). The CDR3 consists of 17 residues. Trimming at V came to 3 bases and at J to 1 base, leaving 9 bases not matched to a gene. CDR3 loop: CASSFLFGTGTQETQYF. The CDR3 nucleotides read TGTGCCAGCAGTTTTCTATTTGGGACAGGGACCCAAGAGACCCAGTACTTC.

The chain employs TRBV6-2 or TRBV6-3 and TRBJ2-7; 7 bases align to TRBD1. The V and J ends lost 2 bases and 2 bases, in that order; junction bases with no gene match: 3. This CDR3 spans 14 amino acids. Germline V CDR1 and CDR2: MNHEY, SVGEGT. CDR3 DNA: TGTGCCAGCAGTTACATGAGGGGGCCCTACGAGCAGTACTTC. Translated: CASSYMRGPYEQYF.

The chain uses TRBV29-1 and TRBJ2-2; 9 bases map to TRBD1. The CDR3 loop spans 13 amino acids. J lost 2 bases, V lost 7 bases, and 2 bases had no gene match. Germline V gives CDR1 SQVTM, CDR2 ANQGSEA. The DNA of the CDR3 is TGCAGCGGACAGGGGGAAAACACCGGGGAGCTGTTTTTT. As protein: CSGQGENTGELFF.

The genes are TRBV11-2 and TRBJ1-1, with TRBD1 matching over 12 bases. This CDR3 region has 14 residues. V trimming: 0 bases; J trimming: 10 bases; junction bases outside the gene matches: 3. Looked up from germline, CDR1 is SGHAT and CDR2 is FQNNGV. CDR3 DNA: TGTGCCAGCAGCTTAGAAGGGACAGGGGGCATAGCTTTCTTT. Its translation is CASSLEGTGGIAFF.

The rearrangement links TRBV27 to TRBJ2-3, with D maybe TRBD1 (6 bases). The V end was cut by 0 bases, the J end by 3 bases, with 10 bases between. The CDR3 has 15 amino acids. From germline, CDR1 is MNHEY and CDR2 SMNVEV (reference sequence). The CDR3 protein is CASSLSGGWTDTQYF. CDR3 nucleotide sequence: TGTGCCAGCAGTTTATCAGGGGGATGGACAGATACGCAGTATTTT.

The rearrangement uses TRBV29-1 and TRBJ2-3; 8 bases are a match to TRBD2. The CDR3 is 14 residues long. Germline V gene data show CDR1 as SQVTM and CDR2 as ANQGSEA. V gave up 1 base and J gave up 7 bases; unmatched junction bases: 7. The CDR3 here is CSVEARGGLYTQYF. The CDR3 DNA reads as TGCAGCGTTGAAGCCCGGGGGGGCCTATATACGCAGTATTTT.

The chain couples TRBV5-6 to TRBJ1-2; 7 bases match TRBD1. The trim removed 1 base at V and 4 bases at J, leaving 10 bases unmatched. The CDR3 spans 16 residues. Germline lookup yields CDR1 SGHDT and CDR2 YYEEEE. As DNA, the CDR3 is TGTGCCAGCAGCTTGAGATTCGAGGGGGCCCTCTATGGCTACACCTTC. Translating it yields CASSLRFEGALYGYTF.

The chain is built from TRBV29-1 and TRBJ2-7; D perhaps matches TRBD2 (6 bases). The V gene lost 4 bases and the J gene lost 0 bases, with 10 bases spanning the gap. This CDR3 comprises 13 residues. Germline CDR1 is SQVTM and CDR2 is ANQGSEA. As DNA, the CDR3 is TGCAGCGTTGGCGGAGGGGCCTCCTACGAGCAGTACTTC. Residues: CSVGGGASYEQYF.

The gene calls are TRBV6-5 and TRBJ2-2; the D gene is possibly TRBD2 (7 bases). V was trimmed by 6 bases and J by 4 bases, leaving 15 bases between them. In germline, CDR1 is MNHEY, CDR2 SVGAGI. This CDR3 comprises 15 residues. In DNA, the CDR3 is TGTGCCAGCAGCGAGGGGGGGCTCGGCACCGGGGAGCTGTTTTTT. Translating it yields CASSEGGLGTGELFF.

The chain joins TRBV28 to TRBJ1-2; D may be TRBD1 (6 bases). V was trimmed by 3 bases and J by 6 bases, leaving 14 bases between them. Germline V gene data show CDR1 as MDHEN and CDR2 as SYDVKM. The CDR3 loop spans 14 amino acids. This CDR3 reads CASSFDLGGHGYTF. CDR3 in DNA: TGTGCCAGCAGTTTTGACCTCGGGGGGCATGGCTACACCTTC.

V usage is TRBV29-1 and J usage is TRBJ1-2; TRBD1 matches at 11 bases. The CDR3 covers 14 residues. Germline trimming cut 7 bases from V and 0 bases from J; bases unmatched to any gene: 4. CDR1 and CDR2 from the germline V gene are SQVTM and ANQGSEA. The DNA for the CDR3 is TGCAGCGGGACAGGGGGCAATACTAACTATGGCTACACCTTC. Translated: CSGTGGNTNYGYTF.

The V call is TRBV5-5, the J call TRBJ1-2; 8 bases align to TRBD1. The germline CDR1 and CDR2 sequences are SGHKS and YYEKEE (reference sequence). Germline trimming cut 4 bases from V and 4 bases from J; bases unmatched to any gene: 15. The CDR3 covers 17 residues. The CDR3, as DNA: TGTGCCAGCAGCCCAACCCGGACAGGGAGGGTTGCCTATGGCTACACCTTC. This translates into CASSPTRTGRVAYGYTF.

The CDR3 is CASSLPQGKSTEAFF. The CDR3 region has the DNA TGTGCCAGCTCACTGCCACAGGGTAAATCCACTGAAGCTTTCTTT. The chain employs TRBV7-2 and TRBJ1-1; D possibly corresponds to TRBD1 (6 bases). The CDR3 spans 15 residues. The ends were cut back, 8 bases at V and 4 bases at J, with 20 bases in the middle. CDR1 is SGHTA and CDR2 is FQGNSA in the germline V gene.

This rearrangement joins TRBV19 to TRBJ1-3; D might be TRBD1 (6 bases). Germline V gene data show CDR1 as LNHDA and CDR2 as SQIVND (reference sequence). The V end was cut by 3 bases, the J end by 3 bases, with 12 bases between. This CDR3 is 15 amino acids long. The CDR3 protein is CASSIQGSSGNTIYF. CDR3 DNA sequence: TGTGCCAGTAGTATTCAGGGGTCCAGTGGAAACACCATATATTTT.

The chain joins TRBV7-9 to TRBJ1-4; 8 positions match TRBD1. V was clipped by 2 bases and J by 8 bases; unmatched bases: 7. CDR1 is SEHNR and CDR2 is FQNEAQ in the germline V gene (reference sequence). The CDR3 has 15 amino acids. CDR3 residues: CASSLTGTGSEKLFF. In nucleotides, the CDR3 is TGTGCCAGCAGCTTAACCGGGACAGGAAGCGAAAAACTGTTTTTT. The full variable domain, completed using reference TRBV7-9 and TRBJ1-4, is DTGVSQNPRHKITKRGQNVTFRCDPISEHNRLYWYRQTLGQGPEFLTYFQNEAQLEKSRLLSDRFSAERPKGSFSTLEIQRTEQGDSAMYLCASSLTGTGSEKLFFGSGTQLSVL.

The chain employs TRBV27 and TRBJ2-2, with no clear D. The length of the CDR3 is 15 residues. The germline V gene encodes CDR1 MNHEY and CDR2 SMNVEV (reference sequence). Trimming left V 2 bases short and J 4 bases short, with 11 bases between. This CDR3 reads CASSLSYTGTGELFF. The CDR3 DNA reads TGTGCCAGCAGTTTAAGTTACACGGGCACCGGGGAGCTGTTTTTT.

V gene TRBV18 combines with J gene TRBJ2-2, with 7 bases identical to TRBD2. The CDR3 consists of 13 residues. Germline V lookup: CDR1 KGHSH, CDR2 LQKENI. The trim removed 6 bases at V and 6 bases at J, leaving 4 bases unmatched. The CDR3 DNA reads TGTGCCAGCTCTCGACTAGCTTCCGGGGAGCTGTTTTTT. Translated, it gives CASSRLASGELFF. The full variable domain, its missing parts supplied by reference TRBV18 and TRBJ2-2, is NAGVMQNPRHLVRRRGQEARLRCSPMKGHSHVYWYRQLPEEGLKFMVYLQKENIIDESGMPKERFSAEFPKEGPSILRIQQVVRGDSAAYFCASSRLASGELFFGEGSRLTVL.

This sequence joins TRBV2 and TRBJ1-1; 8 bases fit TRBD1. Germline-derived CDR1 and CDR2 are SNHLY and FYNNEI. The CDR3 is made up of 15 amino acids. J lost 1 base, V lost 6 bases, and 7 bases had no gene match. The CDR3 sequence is CASRVGQGSNTEAFF. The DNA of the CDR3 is TGTGCCAGCAGGGTCGGACAGGGATCGAACACTGAAGCTTTCTTT.

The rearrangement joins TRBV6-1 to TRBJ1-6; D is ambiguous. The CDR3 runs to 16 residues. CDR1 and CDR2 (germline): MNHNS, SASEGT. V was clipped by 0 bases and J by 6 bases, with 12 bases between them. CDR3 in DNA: TGTGCCAGCAGTGAAGCGTGGCAGAGGATTAATTCACCCCTCCACTTT. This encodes CASSEAWQRINSPLHF.

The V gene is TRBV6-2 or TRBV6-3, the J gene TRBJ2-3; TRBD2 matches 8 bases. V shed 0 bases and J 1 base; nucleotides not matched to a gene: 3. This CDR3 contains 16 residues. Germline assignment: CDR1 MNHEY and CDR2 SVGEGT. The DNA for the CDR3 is TGTGCCAGCAGTTACTCGTTTAGCGGGGGCACAGATACGCAGTATTTT. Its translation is CASSYSFSGGTDTQYF.

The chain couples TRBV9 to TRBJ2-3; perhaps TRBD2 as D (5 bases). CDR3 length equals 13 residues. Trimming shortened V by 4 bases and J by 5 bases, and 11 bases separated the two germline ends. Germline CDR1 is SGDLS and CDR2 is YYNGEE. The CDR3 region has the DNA TGTGCCAGCAGCACTAGACCGCAAGATACGCAGTATTTT. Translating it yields CASSTRPQDTQYF.

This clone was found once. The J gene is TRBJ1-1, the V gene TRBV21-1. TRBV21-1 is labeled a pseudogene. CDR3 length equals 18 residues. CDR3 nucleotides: TGTGCCAGCAGCAAAAGGGGATCTACTACAGGAGGGGACACTGAAGCTTTCTTT. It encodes CASSKRGSTTGGDTEAFF.

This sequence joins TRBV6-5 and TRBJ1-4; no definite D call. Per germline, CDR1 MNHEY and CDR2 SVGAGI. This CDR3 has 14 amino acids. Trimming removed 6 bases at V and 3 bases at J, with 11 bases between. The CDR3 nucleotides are TGTGCCAGCAGCCGAGGGTGGCCTAATGAAAAACTGTTTTTT. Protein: CASSRGWPNEKLFF.

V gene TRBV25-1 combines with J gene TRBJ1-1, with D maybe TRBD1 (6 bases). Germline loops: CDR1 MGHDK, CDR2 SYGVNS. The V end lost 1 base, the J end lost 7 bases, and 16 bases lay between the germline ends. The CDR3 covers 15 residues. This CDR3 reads CASSEWGGASHEAFF. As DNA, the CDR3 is TGTGCCAGCAGTGAATGGGGGGGGGCCTCTCATGAAGCTTTCTTT.

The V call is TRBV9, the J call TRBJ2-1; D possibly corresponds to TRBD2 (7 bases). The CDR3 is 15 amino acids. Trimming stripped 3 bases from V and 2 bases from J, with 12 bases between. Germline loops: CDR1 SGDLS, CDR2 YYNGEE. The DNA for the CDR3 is TGTGCCAGCAGCGCCTCGGGGGGCCCCTACAATGAGCAGTTCTTC. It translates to CASSASGGPYNEQFF. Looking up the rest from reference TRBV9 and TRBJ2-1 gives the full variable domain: DSGVTQTPKHLITATGQRVTLRCSPRSGDLSVYWYQQSLDQGLQFLIQYYNGEERAKGNILERFSAQQFPDLHSELNLSSLELGDSALYFCASSASGGPYNEQFFGPGTRLTVL.